The present T cell receptor beta chain was sequenced within a study of blood T cell repertoires in COVID-19. Profiling relied on immunoSEQ multiplex PCR, and the TCRdb table lists in-frame clones only, not all of them. The repertoire holds over 200,000 clones, with about 88% as singletons. The CDR3 extends over 17 amino acids. The V and J ends lost 5 bases and 10 bases, in that order; junction bases with no gene match: 17. From germline, CDR1 is SGHTA and CDR2 FQGTGA. The J gene is TRBJ2-2, the V gene TRBV7-3; 9 bases match TRBD1. Sequenced input: peripheral blood. The TCR was taken from a woman in her fifties or sixties with acute or convalescent COVID-19. DNA for the CDR3: TGTGCCAGCAGCCTGACACCGGGACAGGGAAGGAGTGAGGAGCTGTTTTTT. Translation: CASSLTPGQGRSEELFF. The whole variable domain, remainder taken from reference TRBV7-3 and TRBJ2-2, is GAGVSQTPSNKVTEKGKYVELRCDPISGHTALYWYRQSLGQGPEFLIYFQGTGAADDSGLPNDRFFAVRPEGSVSTLKIQRTERGDSAVYLCASSLTPGQGRSEELFFGEGSRLTVL.